Each of the 32 T cell receptor beta chains below was sequenced from the same sample in a study of T cells in Graves' hyperthyroidism and ophthalmopathy. Researchers took RNA transcripts and amplified the TCR beta CDR3 regions from them. First-round RT-PCR targeting the TCR CDR3 was performed with the HTBI primer set. MiXCR, applied by TCRdb to the multiplex PCR reads, yields one record per CDR3 protein. The table includes hundreds of thousands of distinct CDR3 sequences, approximately 15% detected once. The sample consisted of blood. Receptors originate from a woman aged 18-35 years with Graves' hyperthyroidism.

This clonotype was seen ten or more times. The chain has TRBV11-3 and TRBJ1-1; D is unresolved. The CDR3 consists of 13 residues. From germline, CDR1 is SGHNT and CDR2 YENEEA. Trimming left V 1 base short and J 3 bases short, with 6 bases between. The CDR3 sequence is CASSLVWDTEAFF. Here the CDR3 DNA reads TGTGCCAGCAGCTTAGTTTGGGACACTGAAGCTTTCTTT.

This clonotype showed up many times. V is TRBV7-9 and J is TRBJ2-1, with 8 bases identical to TRBD2. The ends lost 5 bases at V and 4 bases at J; junction bases unmatched: 10. Germline loops: CDR1 SEHNR, CDR2 FQNEAQ (reference sequence). The CDR3 loop spans 16 amino acids. The CDR3 sequence: CASSQPRGGIYNEQFF. Written as DNA, the CDR3 is TGTGCCAGCAGCCAGCCCCGGGGGGGGATTTACAATGAGCAGTTCTTC.

The chain employs TRBV7-8 and TRBJ2-2; D is ambiguous. CDR1 and CDR2 (germline): SGHVS, FQNEAQ. Trimming removed 2 bases at V and 5 bases at J, with 15 bases between. CDR3 length: 16 amino acids. The CDR3 sequence is CASSLRWHVETGELFF. DNA for the CDR3: TGTGCCAGCAGCTTACGTTGGCATGTCGAGACCGGGGAGCTGTTTTTT.

This clonotype was detected a few times. Being one base from a much bigger clone, this may be a read error. The chain couples TRBV11-2 to TRBJ1-6; D remains unclear. There are 15 residues in the CDR3. The germline V gene encodes CDR1 SGHAT and CDR2 FQNNGV. V lost 1 base and J lost 6, with 10 bases in between. For the CDR3, the DNA is TGTGCCAGCAGCTTAGCTGGGCGAGTTAATTCACCCCTCCACTTT. It yields the protein CASSLAGRVNSPLHF.

This clonotype was seen many times. This chain connects TRBV5-6 to TRBJ1-2, with a tentative D call TRBD1 (6 bases). The V end lost 6 bases, the J end lost 2 bases, and 20 bases lay between the germline ends. The germline V gene has CDR1 SGHDT and CDR2 YYEEEE. The CDR3 runs to 16 residues. The CDR3 DNA reads as TGTGCCAGCAACGAATTAAGCCCAGGGGAGAACTATGGCTACACCTTC. It yields the protein CASNELSPGENYGYTF. Drawing the rest from reference TRBV5-6 and TRBJ1-2, the complete variable domain is DAGVTQSPTHLIKTRGQQVTLRCSPKSGHDTVSWYQQALGQGPQFIFQYYEEEERQRGNFPDRFSGHQFPNYSSELNVNALLLGDSALYLCASNELSPGENYGYTFGSGTRLTVV.

The chain uses TRBV11-2 and TRBJ2-7; TRBD2 aligns across 12 bases. The CDR3 loop spans 14 amino acids. V lost 1 base and J lost 7; bases outside the gene matches: 2. Germline V gene lookup returns CDR1 SGHAT and CDR2 FQNNGV. The CDR3 DNA is TGTGCCAGCAGCTTAGGCGGACTAGCGGGGGAGCAGTACTTC. Translated: CASSLGGLAGEQYF.

This clonotype was recorded at least ten times. The chain is built from TRBV28 and TRBJ1-2, with 7 bases aligning to TRBD1. The germline V gene has CDR1 MDHEN and CDR2 SYDVKM. The CDR3 contains 15 residues. The trim removed 8 bases at V and 6 bases at J, leaving 15 bases unmatched. As DNA, the CDR3 is TGTGCCAGCCGCGTATCAGGGGGGTACTATAATGGCTACACCTTC. It translates to CASRVSGGYYNGYTF.

This clonotype appeared a few times. The chain joins TRBV12-3 or TRBV12-4 to TRBJ2-7; D might be TRBD1 (5 bases). There are 15 residues in the CDR3. Between the trimmed V and J ends, which lost 6 bases and 4 bases, there was a span of 19 bases. CDR3 DNA sequence: TGTGCCAGCAGCCCTGGTGGGGCCCAAGGGTACGAGCAGTACTTC. Its protein product is CASSPGGAQGYEQYF.

A few counts support this clonotype. V is TRBV7-9 and J is TRBJ1-2; 7 bases are shared with TRBD1. Trimming at V came to 5 bases and at J to 3 bases, leaving 12 bases not matched to a gene. This CDR3 is built from 16 residues. Germline-derived CDR1 and CDR2 are SEHNR and FQNEAQ (reference sequence). The CDR3 bases are TGTGCCAGCAGCCCCCCCGACAGGGAGGAGCACTATGGCTACACCTTC. Translating gives CASSPPDREEHYGYTF.

This clonotype was counted many times. The chain combines TRBV6-2 or TRBV6-3 with TRBJ2-1, with TRBD2 as a possible D gene (5 bases). The ends were cut back, 8 bases at V and 7 bases at J, with 15 bases in the middle. Germline lookup yields CDR1 MNHEY and CDR2 SVGEGT. This CDR3 comprises 13 residues. The CDR3 region has the DNA TGTGCCAGCTTCGAGGAGGCCAGGAATGAGCAGTTCTTC. It encodes CASFEEARNEQFF.

This clonotype has a count of ten or more. The chain is built from TRBV20-1 and TRBJ2-7; the D call may be TRBD1 or TRBD2 (5 bases each). CDR1 DFQATT and CDR2 SNEGSKA come from the germline V gene (reference sequence). The CDR3 is made up of 14 amino acids. With 5 bases removed from V and 5 bases from J, the gap between germline ends came to 19 bases. The CDR3 bases are TGCAGTGCTGAATCTATGGGGGTGGAGGACGAGCAGTACTTC. It codes for CSAESMGVEDEQYF.

In the case of this clonotype: Mismatch with germline at one junction end may stem from a read error. The V and J genes are TRBV9 and TRBJ1-2; unclear D gene. Per germline, CDR1 SGDLS and CDR2 YYNGEE. The CDR3 runs to 15 residues. CDR3 region: CASSVEVGRNYGYAF. CDR3 bases: TGTGCCAGCAGCGTAGAGGTGGGCAGGAACTATGGCTACGCCTTC.

This clonotype appeared many times. The rearrangement uses TRBV6-1 and TRBJ1-5, with D unresolved. The V and J ends lost 5 bases and 4 bases respectively, with 9 bases between them. CDR1 MNHNS and CDR2 SASEGT come from the germline V gene. There are 13 residues in the CDR3. CDR3 protein: CASSPDGNQPQHF. The CDR3 region has the DNA TGTGCCAGCAGTCCTGACGGGAATCAGCCCCAGCATTTT.

This clonotype appeared many times. The chain combines TRBV11-3 with TRBJ1-1, with TRBD1 identical over 8 bases. Losses at the gene ends were 5 bases for V and 11 bases for J; bases not matched to a gene: 16. Germline assignment: CDR1 SGHNT and CDR2 YENEEA. The CDR3 is 15 residues long. The DNA for the CDR3 is TGTGCCAGCAGCGCACGCGGGCAGGGGGCTCCGCGGGCTTTCTTT. It yields the protein CASSARGQGAPRAFF.

This clonotype appeared many times. The chain links TRBV7-2 to TRBJ2-4; the D is unclear. The CDR3 length is 13 residues. Trimming removed 1 base from V and 8 bases from J, with 9 bases in between. The germline V gene encodes CDR1 SGHTA and CDR2 FQGNSA. CDR3 coding DNA: TGTGCCAGCAGCTTAGAGGCAATAGACATTCAGTACTTC. Its protein is CASSLEAIDIQYF.

This clonotype was counted at least ten times. The rearrangement links TRBV27 to TRBJ1-1; 9 bases fit TRBD1. The V and J ends lost 5 bases and 4 bases, in that order; junction bases with no gene match: 8. Germline V gene data show CDR1 as MNHEY and CDR2 as SMNVEV (reference sequence). The CDR3 extends over 15 amino acids. The CDR3 nucleotides are TGTGCCAGCAGTCTCACAGGGGGCGCGGGCACTGAAGCTTTCTTT. Translated: CASSLTGGAGTEAFF.

This clonotype was counted ten times or more. The chain joins TRBV6-1 to TRBJ2-7, with TRBD2 matching over 8 bases. CDR1 and CDR2 from the germline V gene are MNHNS and SASEGT. V lost 2 bases to trimming and J lost 5 bases; unmatched junction nucleotides: 8. This CDR3 comprises 15 residues. Written as DNA, the CDR3 is TGTGCCAGCAGTGAAAAGGGAAGCGGGAGTAACGAGCAGTACTTC. Amino acid sequence: CASSEKGSGSNEQYF.

This clonotype has at least ten counts. The rearrangement joins TRBV5-1 to TRBJ2-7; D is unresolved. CDR1 and CDR2 from the germline V gene are SGHRS and YFSETQ. This CDR3 comprises 13 residues. V lost 2 bases and J lost 9, with 15 bases in between. CDR3 DNA sequence: TGCGCCAGCAGCTTATGGACGTCCTACTCGCAGTACTTC. It specifies CASSLWTSYSQYF.

This clonotype was picked up many times. The chain combines TRBV12-3 or TRBV12-4 with TRBJ1-2; 8 bases are a match to TRBD1. This CDR3 spans 13 amino acids. J lost 8 bases, V lost 1 base, and 3 bases had no gene match. The CDR3 loop is CASSLGTGNGYTF. Here the CDR3 DNA reads TGTGCCAGCAGTTTAGGGACAGGGAACGGCTACACCTTC.

With regard to this clonotype: A much larger clone is a single base away; this may be a read error. This sequence joins TRBV30 and TRBJ2-4; 7 nucleotides match TRBD2. With 2 bases clipped from V and 1 base from J, the junction kept 14 bases outside the gene matches. The CDR3 is 18 amino acids. Per the germline V gene, CDR1 is GTSNPN and CDR2 is SVGIG (reference sequence). CDR3 coding DNA: TGTGCCTGGAGTTCTCCTCTCGCGGGAGTGCGGGCCAAAAACATTCAGTACTTC. As protein: CAWSSPLAGVRAKNIQYF.

This clonotype was seen many times. The germline gene is not matched at one end of the junction; a read error may be the cause. The V gene is TRBV5-1, the J gene TRBJ2-3; D gene ambiguous. The CDR3 consists of 14 residues. The germline V gene has CDR1 SGHRS and CDR2 YFSETQ. Here the CDR3 DNA reads TGCGCCAGCAGGTTGGCTGTTGACGTCGATACGCAGTATTTT. This encodes CASRLAVDVDTQYF.

In its sample, this clonotype was seen a few times. V is TRBV20-1 and J is TRBJ2-5, with 7 nucleotides matching TRBD2. Germline trimming cut 0 bases from V and 5 bases from J; bases unmatched to any gene: 12. The CDR3 has 16 amino acids. Germline V gene lookup returns CDR1 DFQATT and CDR2 SNEGSKA (reference sequence). The CDR3 protein is CSARDLGGGSRETQYF. CDR3 in DNA: TGCAGTGCTAGAGATCTTGGGGGAGGGTCTCGGGAGACCCAGTACTTC.

This clonotype was picked up many times. The rearrangement uses TRBV6-1 and TRBJ2-2; TRBD1 matches 7 bases. The germline CDR1 and CDR2 sequences are MNHNS and SASEGT. The CDR3 totals 16 residues. The V gene end was trimmed by 5 bases and the J gene end by 1 base; junction bases not matched to a gene: 7. The CDR3 here is CASSRAGTENTGELFF. CDR3 coding DNA: TGTGCCAGCAGTAGAGCCGGGACAGAGAACACCGGGGAGCTGTTTTTT.

Ten or more counts support this clonotype. This chain uses TRBV2 with TRBJ2-1; D may match TRBD1 or TRBD2 (5 bases each). The CDR3 consists of 15 residues. Germline values: CDR1 SNHLY, CDR2 FYNNEI. Trimming pared 1 base from V and 0 bases from J, leaving 7 bases between. The CDR3 coding sequence is TGTGCCAGCAGTGAAGGGGGACGCTCCTACAATGAGCAGTTCTTC. Its translation: CASSEGGRSYNEQFF.

J is TRBJ2-5 and V is TRBV20-1; possibly TRBD2 for D (7 bases). Trimming shortened V by 6 bases and J by 4 bases, and 18 bases separated the two germline ends. This CDR3 is 14 amino acids long. Germline V lookup: CDR1 DFQATT, CDR2 SNEGSKA (reference sequence). CDR3 protein: CSAGKGGAGETQYF. As DNA, the CDR3 is TGCAGTGCGGGTAAAGGGGGGGCAGGAGAGACCCAGTACTTC.

This clonotype was seen ten or more times. The chain carries TRBV27 and TRBJ2-1; TRBD2 matches at 9 bases. Per germline, CDR1 MNHEY and CDR2 SMNVEV (reference sequence). V trimming: 1 base; J trimming: 2 bases; junction bases outside the gene matches: 9. The CDR3 sequence is 18 residues long. The CDR3 loop is CASSLWLAGRLPYNEQFF. The DNA of the CDR3 is TGTGCCAGCAGTTTATGGCTAGCGGGACGGCTCCCCTACAATGAGCAGTTCTTC.

The J gene is TRBJ1-2, the V gene TRBV29-1, with D possibly TRBD1 on 6 matching bases. With 5 bases removed from V and 4 bases from J, the gap between germline ends came to 11 bases. Germline CDR1 SQVTM, CDR2 ANQGSEA. The CDR3 is made up of 12 amino acids. The chain's CDR3 is CSVRAGAYGYTF. The CDR3, as DNA: TGCAGCGTTCGAGCAGGGGCCTATGGCTACACCTTC.

This clonotype occurred many times. This chain connects TRBV6-1 to TRBJ1-2; the D gene is possibly TRBD1 (5 bases). Per the germline V gene, CDR1 is MNHNS and CDR2 is SASEGT. The CDR3 has 12 residues. Trimming stripped 8 bases from V and 8 bases from J, with 15 bases between. The CDR3 sequence is CASGPGGWGYTF. CDR3 bases: TGTGCCAGCGGCCCTGGGGGTTGGGGCTACACCTTC.

In this sample, this clonotype turned up many times. This rearrangement joins TRBV12-3 or TRBV12-4 to TRBJ1-3; D unclear. V was pared by 6 bases and J by 0 bases, with 15 bases between. CDR3 length: 16 residues. The CDR3 nucleotides read TGTGCCAGCAGCCTCCGGAGGCTAAGCTCTGGAAACACCATATATTTT. It encodes CASSLRRLSSGNTIYF.

J is TRBJ1-1 and V is TRBV4-2, with 7 positions matching TRBD1. V dropped 1 base and J dropped 10; count of bases not matched to a gene: 6. This CDR3 region has 13 residues. Germline V CDR1 and CDR2: LGHNA, YNFKEQ. CDR3 nucleotides: TGTGCCAGCAGCCAAGGACAGGGTTACTCAGCTTTCTTT. Translating gives CASSQGQGYSAFF.

The table lists this clonotype with many counts. CDR3 in amino acids: CASSHSPTGPNGYTF. The CDR3 region has the DNA TGTGCCAGCAGCCACTCGCCGACAGGCCCCAATGGCTACACCTTC. The chain recombines TRBV3-1 with TRBJ1-2; D may be TRBD1 (6 bases). Germline V gene sequence: CDR1 LGHDT, CDR2 YNNKEL (reference sequence). The CDR3 spans 15 residues. Trimming took 3 bases from V and 6 from J, leaving 17 bases between them. The full variable domain, its missing parts supplied by reference TRBV3-1 and TRBJ1-2, is DTAVSQTPKYLVTQMGNDKSIKCEQNLGHDTMYWYKQDSKKFLKIMFSYNNKELIINETVPNRFSPKSPDKAHLNLHINSLELGDSAVYFCASSHSPTGPNGYTFGSGTRLTVV.

This clonotype was counted many times. The V and J genes are TRBV20-1 and TRBJ2-5; 10 nucleotides agree with TRBD1. The CDR3 runs to 15 residues. Trimming cost V 2 bases and J 5 bases; bases outside gene matches: 8. Germline V gene lookup returns CDR1 DFQATT and CDR2 SNEGSKA (reference sequence). Here the CDR3 DNA reads TGCAGTGCTAGATCCTCGGACAGGGGGTTGGAGACCCAGTACTTC. It translates to CSARSSDRGLETQYF.